The rows below give T cell receptor beta chains drawn from one sample of a study of shared clonotypes between healthy human individuals. Profiling relied on immunoSEQ multiplex PCR, and the TCRdb table lists in-frame clones only, not all of them. The sample consists of 1.4 million or so clones, about 98.5% of them appearing once. Sequencing was done on a sample of naive CD4+ T cells sorted from blood. The receptors here all came from a man younger than 40 in good health. CDR3s leave out the opening cysteine and the closing phenylalanine or tryptophan.

V gene: TRBV11-2; J gene: TRBJ2-3; CDR3 protein: ASSLESLARSTDTQY
V gene: TRBV28; J gene: TRBJ1-1; CDR3 protein: ASSLLGAGNTEAF
V gene: TRBV5-5; J gene: TRBJ2-3; CDR3 protein: ASSLDRGHGVQDTQY
V gene: TRBV5-1; J gene: TRBJ2-2; CDR3 protein: ASSFRGTSGYANTGELF
V gene: TRBV10-2; J gene: TRBJ2-7; CDR3 protein: ASSELGRQEASSYEQY
V gene: TRBV6-5; J gene: TRBJ2-5; CDR3 protein: ASSYRRARETQY
V gene: TRBV27; J gene: TRBJ2-7; CDR3 protein: ATQSPGQTPYEQY
V gene: TRBV5-5; J gene: TRBJ1-3; CDR3 protein: ASSYDRGLGNTIY
V gene: TRBV27; J gene: TRBJ1-2; CDR3 protein: ASTPNRGTNYGYT
V gene: TRBV4-1; J gene: TRBJ2-1; CDR3 protein: ASSQRTGQYNEQF
V gene: TRBV2; J gene: TRBJ1-1; CDR3 protein: ASTTDKNTEAF
V gene: TRBV29-1; J gene: TRBJ2-7; CDR3 protein: SVASGASSYEQY
V gene: TRBV20-1; J gene: TRBJ2-2; CDR3 protein: SAREVGGLF
V gene: TRBV29-1; J gene: TRBJ1-2; CDR3 protein: STTHRDRGPGDGYT
V gene: TRBV2; J gene: TRBJ1-2; CDR3 protein: ASSDGINYGYT
V gene: TRBV7-6; J gene: TRBJ1-5; CDR3 protein: ASSLGGYGNQPQH
V gene: TRBV4-1; J gene: TRBJ1-1; CDR3 protein: ASSQVGSRGNAF
V gene: TRBV14; J gene: TRBJ2-3; CDR3 protein: ASSQVGRVADTQY
V gene: TRBV9; J gene: TRBJ2-5; CDR3 protein: ASSVESGTGQETQY
V gene: TRBV29-1; J gene: TRBJ2-1; CDR3 protein: SVSLGTGLSSYNEQF
V gene: TRBV18; J gene: TRBJ1-3; CDR3 protein: ASSPRPLRSGNTIY
V gene: TRBV19; J gene: TRBJ2-7; CDR3 protein: ASRRAGPVYEQY
V gene: TRBV13; J gene: TRBJ2-3; CDR3 protein: ASSERTGPDTQY
V gene: TRBV5-1; J gene: TRBJ1-1; CDR3 protein: ASSLLGNTEAF
V gene: TRBV9; J gene: TRBJ2-7; CDR3 protein: ASSVSPGPGEEQY
V gene: TRBV2; J gene: TRBJ1-1; CDR3 protein: ASSEGGRRMNTEAF
V gene: TRBV7-2; J gene: TRBJ2-1; CDR3 protein: ASRGGGTIGGNEQF
V gene: TRBV28; J gene: TRBJ2-3; CDR3 protein: ASSFQSSGKDTQY
V gene: TRBV10-3; J gene: TRBJ2-7; CDR3 protein: AINQKGDSYEQY
V gene: TRBV29-1; J gene: TRBJ2-5; CDR3 protein: SLGVGETQY
V gene: TRBV9; J gene: TRBJ1-2; CDR3 protein: ASSVGTGGYT
V gene: TRBV9; J gene: TRBJ2-1; CDR3 protein: ASSVGLAGVSYNEQF
V gene: TRBV5-8; J gene: TRBJ2-1; CDR3 protein: ASSSRGISYNEQF
V gene: TRBV5-5; J gene: TRBJ1-4; CDR3 protein: ASSIGPGRNEKLF
V gene: TRBV6-1; J gene: TRBJ2-5; CDR3 protein: ASSGLGETQY
V gene: TRBV7-8; J gene: TRBJ1-1; CDR3 protein: ASSPRVVTEAF
V gene: TRBV6-5; J gene: TRBJ2-5; CDR3 protein: ASMGVGTETQY
V gene: TRBV7-6; J gene: TRBJ1-1; CDR3 protein: ASSLVPGQGGAF
V gene: TRBV6-5; J gene: TRBJ1-5; CDR3 protein: ASMSGDLMPQH
V gene: TRBV5-1; J gene: TRBJ2-3; CDR3 protein: ASSLETSGSGGTDTQY
V gene: TRBV15; J gene: TRBJ2-1; CDR3 protein: ATRLGRYQYNEQF